A selection of T cell receptor beta chains follows, all from one sample in a study of CXCR3-negative and CXCR3-positive naive CD8 T cells. TCRdb reanalyzed the 5' RACE reads and collapses them to one entry per CDR3 protein, without DNA. The sample shows approximately 74,000 distinct CDR3 sequences, and more than 1.5% sits with its ten largest clones. Sequencing used naive CXCR3- CD8+ T cells from blood. Receptor source: a human donor in good health. Some clones in this sample may be carry-over from other donors' samples. Each CDR3 is given with its conserved first and last residue. Fields, in order: J gene, V gene, clone size, CDR3 protein. Only part of the rows carry a size: once, few, many, or a class if the clone is expanded.

TRBJ2-7,TRBV6-8,.,CASIPGQTDYEQYF
TRBJ1-1,TRBV9,.,CASSGPREAEALF
TRBJ1-1,TRBV29-1,.,CSSNSGTGTEAFF
TRBJ2-7,TRBV19,.,CASGYYRREQYF
TRBJ2-1,TRBV7-2,medium-sized,CASSLDSGSSYNEQFF
TRBJ2-1,TRBV6-5,.,CASSYTAGGISEQFF
TRBJ1-6,TRBV27,.,CASSLSGGPLHF
TRBJ2-7,TRBV12-5,.,CASALRTGTARGSYEQYF
TRBJ1-1,TRBV3-1,.,CASSHASGGNAEAFF
TRBJ2-3,TRBV6-6,.,CASRKLAATSTDTQYF
TRBJ2-1,TRBV25-1,.,CASTDGAYNEQFF
TRBJ1-1,TRBV5-1,.,CASSPQQGTNTEAFF
TRBJ1-1,TRBV28,.,CASSLIRNTEAFF
TRBJ2-4,TRBV6-1,.,CASSAYREVDFKNIQYF
TRBJ2-5,TRBV28,.,CASGGDRTQETQYF
TRBJ2-2,TRBV24-1,.,CASAGGGTGELFF
TRBJ2-1,TRBV6-5,.,CASSQWREGYNEQFF
TRBJ2-5,TRBV12-3/TRBV12-4,.,CASSLDGTRQETQYF
TRBJ1-5,TRBV18,.,CASSPDRHSNQPQHF
TRBJ2-5,TRBV20-1,.,CSARGTGQETQYF
TRBJ2-5,TRBV4-3,.,CASSQDRGRETQYF
TRBJ2-7,TRBV6-2/TRBV6-3,.,CASSSKGSSYEQYF
TRBJ2-1,TRBV4-2,.,CASSQEPESYNEQFF
TRBJ1-1,TRBV7-9,.,CASSPQTEAFF
TRBJ2-3,TRBV28,.,CASSPSGTSGGALPDTQYF
TRBJ1-1,TRBV6-2/TRBV6-3,.,CASSYYSNTEAFF
TRBJ2-4,TRBV20-1,.,CSARDRGEGAKNIQYF
TRBJ2-3,TRBV5-1,.,CASSWNSGGFSDPQYF
TRBJ1-2,TRBV6-2/TRBV6-3,.,CASRTTGATNYGYTF
TRBJ1-1,TRBV12-3/TRBV12-4,.,CASSLEAGRTEAFF
TRBJ2-1,TRBV2,.,CASVGANEQFF
TRBJ2-1,TRBV4-1,.,CASSQTTETRGNEQFF
TRBJ2-5,TRBV13,.,CASSPAQGEETQYF
TRBJ2-7,TRBV29-1,.,CSVLSGTGGTYEQYF
TRBJ2-7,TRBV15,.,CATKEDRVSYEQYF
TRBJ2-2,TRBV7-3,.,CASSPQPTGELFF
TRBJ2-1,TRBV7-3,.,CASSPTSGYNEQFF
TRBJ2-2,TRBV29-1,.,CSVDPGRRAGELFF
TRBJ2-7,TRBV7-7,.,CASTIMRLLAENNEQYF
TRBJ2-7,TRBV5-1,.,CASSLAETRGSYEQYF
TRBJ2-3,TRBV29-1,.,CSVETSGYTQYF
TRBJ2-1,TRBV5-6,.,CASSLGTAISYNEQFF
TRBJ1-2,TRBV7-2,.,CASSPDRGTYGYTF
TRBJ2-2,TRBV7-9,.,CASGDSSRDTGELFF
TRBJ2-7,TRBV29-1,.,CSAGQGHEQYF
TRBJ2-1,TRBV15,.,CATSTGTGTEIYNEQFF
TRBJ1-1,TRBV20-1,.,CSAAPGLNTEAFF
TRBJ2-7,TRBV25-1,.,CASSRSSYEQYF
TRBJ2-7,TRBV4-1,.,CASSQDRDAGYEQYF
TRBJ2-5,TRBV7-6,.,CASSPREGRLETQYF
TRBJ2-2,TRBV20-1,.,CSAREASENTGELFF
TRBJ1-4,TRBV12-3/TRBV12-4,.,CASSPGTGVEKLFF
TRBJ2-1,TRBV20-1,.,CSAIGPSGAYNEQFF
TRBJ2-3,TRBV7-6,.,CASSLGEGSMQYF